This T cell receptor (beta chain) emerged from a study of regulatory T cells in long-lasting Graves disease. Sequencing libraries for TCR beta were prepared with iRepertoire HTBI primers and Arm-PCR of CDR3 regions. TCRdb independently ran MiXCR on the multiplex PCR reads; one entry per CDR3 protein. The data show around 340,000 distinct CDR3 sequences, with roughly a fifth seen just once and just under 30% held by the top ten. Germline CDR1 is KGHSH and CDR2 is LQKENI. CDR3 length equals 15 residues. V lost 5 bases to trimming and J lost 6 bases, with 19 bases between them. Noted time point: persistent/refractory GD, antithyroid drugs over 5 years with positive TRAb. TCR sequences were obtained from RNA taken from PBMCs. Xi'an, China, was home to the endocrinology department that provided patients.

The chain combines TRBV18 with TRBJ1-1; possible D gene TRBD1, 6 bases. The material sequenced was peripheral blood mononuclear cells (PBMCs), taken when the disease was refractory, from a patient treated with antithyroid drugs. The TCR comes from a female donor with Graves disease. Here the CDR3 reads CASSSQRDNKAEAFF. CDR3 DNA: TGTGCCAGCTCATCCCAACGGGACAATAAAGCTGAAGCTTTCTTT. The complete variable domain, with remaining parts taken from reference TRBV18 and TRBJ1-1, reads NAGVMQNPRHLVRRRGQEARLRCSPMKGHSHVYWYRQLPEEGLKFMVYLQKENIIDESGMPKERFSAEFPKEGPSILRIQQVVRGDSAAYFCASSSQRDNKAEAFFGQGTRLTVV.